One and the same sample provided the 3 T cell receptor beta chains below, sequenced in a study of cytomegalovirus exposure and HLA in healthy donors. In the PCR, 60 Vbeta and 13 Jbeta primers were used. Sequenced by immunoSEQ multiplex PCR; TCRdb stores in-frame clones only, minus some. This table holds 100,000 to 150,000 clones, 70% to 85% found once. What was sequenced was PBMCs. These TCRs come from a woman between 45 and 65 years old in good health and CMV-seronegative.

V usage is TRBV10-3 and J usage is TRBJ1-4, with a weak D call TRBD1 (6 bases). This CDR3 has 16 amino acids. The germline V and J ends were trimmed by 0 bases and 8 bases, with 16 bases remaining between them. The V gene's germline CDR1 is ENHRY and CDR2 SYGVKD. Here the CDR3 reads CAISESTVGAGEKLFF. Here the CDR3 DNA reads TGTGCCATCAGTGAGTCGACTGTGGGGGCAGGGGAAAAACTGTTTTTT.

The V call is TRBV5-6, the J call TRBJ2-4; 13 positions match TRBD2. Germline lookup yields CDR1 SGHDT and CDR2 YYEEEE. V lost 0 bases, J lost 3 bases, and 3 bases stayed unmatched. This CDR3 is 17 amino acids long. CDR3 DNA: TGTGCCAGCAGCTTGGCACTAGCGGGAGGGGTCAAAAACATTCAGTACTTC. It yields the protein CASSLALAGGVKNIQYF.

The CDR3 here is CASSVGVGAYEQYF. CDR3 bases: TGTGCCAGCAGCGTAGGGGTGGGAGCCTACGAGCAGTACTTC. The genes are TRBV9 and TRBJ2-7; D perhaps matches TRBD2 (5 bases). Germline loops: CDR1 SGDLS, CDR2 YYNGEE. The V end was cut by 0 bases, the J end by 2 bases, with 9 bases between. This CDR3 is built from 14 residues.